These 30 T cell receptor beta chains came from one sample sequenced in a study of T cell clones after liver transplantation (dated by TCRdb to between 2019 and 2020). Libraries came from the immunoSEQ multiplex PCR assay. The clones in this table, taken by TCRdb from immuneACCESS, are in-frame only. Not every clone is retained; where verified, under half of the shortfall comes from an unresolved V gene, and the cause of the rest is unknown. The sample data list 6,500 or so clones, and about 80% of these were observed just once. The top ten hold 37% of the sample. The source material was CD8+ T cells from blood, sampled 24 months after liver transplant. These receptors all come from a human patient who received a liver transplant. Following a transplant, some T lymphocytes may have been derived from the graft donor.

The chain is built from TRBV2 and TRBJ2-7; 7 nucleotides align to TRBD2. CDR1 and CDR2 from the germline V gene are SNHLY and FYNNEI. V lost 6 bases to trimming and J lost 2 bases; unmatched junction nucleotides: 7. The CDR3 contains 14 residues. CDR3 residues: CASRRAGAPYEQYF. DNA of the CDR3: TGTGCCAGCAGGAGGGCGGGAGCCCCCTACGAGCAGTACTTC.

As for this clone: A read error may produce the germline difference seen at one junction end. The V gene is TRBV18, the J gene TRBJ1-4, with 10 bases identical to TRBD1. Germline CDR1 is KGHSH and CDR2 is LQKENI. There are 16 residues in the CDR3. The CDR3 region has the DNA TGTGCCAGCTCACCCGGACAGGGGGGAACAAATGAGAAACTGTTTTTT. Amino acid sequence: CASSPGQGGTNEKLFF.

CDR3 DNA: TGTGCCAGCAGTGGACAGGCTCAAGAAGGAATCTCTGGAAACACCATATATTTT. It encodes CASSGQAQEGISGNTIYF. The chain is built from TRBV2 and TRBJ1-3; possible D gene TRBD1, 6 bases. This CDR3 spans 18 amino acids. Germline assignment: CDR1 SNHLY and CDR2 FYNNEI. V gave up 4 bases and J gave up 0 bases, with 19 bases separating them.

The chain couples TRBV28 to TRBJ2-7, with 7 positions matching TRBD1. V dropped 7 bases and J dropped 3; count of bases not matched to a gene: 9. This CDR3 has 14 residues. Germline CDR1 reads MDHEN; CDR2 reads SYDVKM. In DNA, the CDR3 is TGTGCCAGCATCCCAGGACAGGTTGACTACGAGCAGTACTTC. This encodes CASIPGQVDYEQYF.

V gene TRBV11-1 combines with J gene TRBJ2-5; the D gene could be TRBD1 or TRBD2 (5 bases each). V lost 5 bases to trimming and J lost 1 base, with 11 bases between them. Per the germline V gene, CDR1 is SGHAT and CDR2 is FQDESV (reference sequence). The CDR3 is made up of 14 amino acids. CDR3 nucleotides: TGTGCCAGCAGCCACCGGGACGTCCAAGAGACCCAGTACTTC. Protein: CASSHRDVQETQYF.

The rearrangement joins TRBV2 to TRBJ1-3; no definite D call. From germline, CDR1 is SNHLY and CDR2 FYNNEI. V lost 3 bases, J lost 0 bases, and 12 bases lay in between. The CDR3 is made up of 16 amino acids. The CDR3, as DNA: TGTGCCAGCAGTGATTTGGACGGCCGCTCTGGAAACACCATATATTTT. It translates to CASSDLDGRSGNTIYF. The variable domain in full, with the rest retrieved from reference TRBV2 and TRBJ1-3, is EPEVTQTPSHQVTQMGQEVILRCVPISNHLYFYWYRQILGQKVEFLVSFYNNEISEKSEIFDDQFSVERPDGSNFTLKIRSTKLEDSAMYFCASSDLDGRSGNTIYFGEGSWLTVV.

This chain uses TRBV28 with TRBJ1-3; D remains ambiguous. Germline-derived CDR1 and CDR2 are MDHEN and SYDVKM. The CDR3 length is 14 residues. This CDR3 reads CAGGPGFSGNTIYF. For the CDR3, the DNA is TGTGCGGGAGGGCCGGGTTTCTCTGGAAACACCATATATTTT.

This sequence joins TRBV13 and TRBJ1-3; 7 bases agree with TRBD1. Losses at the gene ends were 3 bases for V and 3 bases for J; bases not matched to a gene: 5. Germline V gene lookup returns CDR1 PRHDT and CDR2 FYEKMQ (reference sequence). The CDR3 is made up of 15 amino acids. In DNA form, the CDR3 reads TGTGCCAGCAGCTTGGGAGGGGGCGTTGGAAACACCATATATTTT. Translating it yields CASSLGGGVGNTIYF.

This chain links TRBV2 with TRBJ2-7; 7 bases agree with TRBD1. Unmatched junction bases numbered 3, after V lost 0 bases and J lost 1 base. CDR1 SNHLY and CDR2 FYNNEI come from the germline V gene. The CDR3 runs to 15 residues. The CDR3 spells CASSEAVTGSYEQYF. The DNA for the CDR3 is TGTGCCAGCAGTGAAGCGGTGACAGGGTCCTACGAGCAGTACTTC.

This clone was found a few times. V and J are TRBV4-2 and TRBJ2-7; possibly TRBD1 for D (6 bases). The CDR3 is made up of 16 amino acids. In germline, CDR1 is LGHNA, CDR2 YNFKEQ. V lost 0 bases and J lost 2, with 14 bases in between. The CDR3 spells CASSQERSGDTYEQYF. CDR3 coding DNA: TGTGCCAGCAGCCAAGAGCGTTCAGGGGATACCTACGAGCAGTACTTC.

This clone was seen a handful of times. CDR3 amino acids: CASSYHGTPPREQYF. CDR3 nucleotide sequence: TGTGCCAGCAGCTACCACGGGACTCCTCCTCGGGAGCAGTACTTC. The chain employs TRBV11-2 and TRBJ2-7; possibly TRBD2 for D (6 bases). The CDR3 length is 15 residues. Germline loops: CDR1 SGHAT, CDR2 FQNNGV. Trimming removed 4 bases at V and 7 bases at J, with 20 bases between.

J is TRBJ1-2 and V is TRBV29-1; a possible D gene is TRBD1 (6 bases). CDR1 and CDR2 (germline): SQVTM, ANQGSEA. The CDR3 extends over 15 amino acids. With 4 bases removed from V and 0 bases from J, the gap between germline ends came to 15 bases. This CDR3 reads CSVVDRNGANYGYTF. CDR3 bases: TGCAGCGTTGTCGACAGGAATGGGGCTAACTATGGCTACACCTTC.

The genes are TRBV28 and TRBJ1-4; maybe TRBD1 (6 bases). Germline V lookup: CDR1 MDHEN, CDR2 SYDVKM. V was pared by 6 bases and J by 3 bases, with 14 bases between. The CDR3 runs 15 residues. CDR3 bases: TGTGCCAGCAGCCGGGGGCTGGATTCTAATGAAAAACTGTTTTTT. The encoded protein is CASSRGLDSNEKLFF.

This chain links TRBV4-2 with TRBJ1-1; D gene unclear. This CDR3 spans 14 amino acids. Per germline, CDR1 LGHNA and CDR2 YNFKEQ. V shed 0 bases and J shed 8 bases, with 13 bases lying between them. The CDR3 coding sequence is TGTGCCAGCAGCCAAGAGACGCCAGGAGCCGAAGCTTTCTTT. It specifies CASSQETPGAEAFF.

This clone is categorized as large. The CDR3 bases are TGTGCCAGCAGTTTTAGGATAAGGACCTACAATGAGCAGTTCTTC. It codes for CASSFRIRTYNEQFF. The rearrangement uses TRBV27 and TRBJ2-1, with unresolved D. The germline V gene has CDR1 MNHEY and CDR2 SMNVEV (reference sequence). Trimming took 3 bases from V and 2 from J, leaving 11 bases between them. CDR3 length: 15 amino acids.

The chain uses TRBV6-5 and TRBJ2-7, with D perhaps being TRBD1 or TRBD2 (5 bases each). The CDR3 is made up of 15 amino acids. In germline, CDR1 is MNHEY, CDR2 SVGAGI. The germline V and J ends were trimmed by 0 bases and 3 bases, with 12 bases remaining between them. The CDR3 spells CASSYSNGDDYEQYF. CDR3 sequence (DNA): TGTGCCAGCAGTTACTCGAACGGGGACGACTACGAGCAGTACTTC.

The chain recombines TRBV19 with TRBJ2-1; 13 positions match TRBD2. Trimming cost V 6 bases and J 6 bases; bases outside gene matches: 8. The CDR3 consists of 16 residues. The germline V gene encodes CDR1 LNHDA and CDR2 SQIVND (reference sequence). Here the CDR3 DNA reads TGTGCCAGTAGCAGTTGGACTAGCGGGGGATTCAATGAGCAGTTCTTC. Encoded protein: CASSSWTSGGFNEQFF.

This chain uses TRBV9 with TRBJ2-7; D is tentatively TRBD1 or TRBD2 (6 bases each). This CDR3 contains 16 residues. Germline CDR1 and CDR2: SGDLS and YYNGEE. The V gene lost 0 bases and the J gene lost 2 bases, with 15 bases spanning the gap. CDR3 residues: CASSVADTGAAYEQYF. Written as DNA, the CDR3 is TGTGCCAGCAGCGTAGCTGATACGGGGGCCGCCTACGAGCAGTACTTC.

The V call is TRBV15, the J call TRBJ2-4; the D is unclear. This CDR3 comprises 20 residues. V lost 5 bases to trimming and J lost 0 bases, with 26 bases between them. The germline CDR1 and CDR2 sequences are LNHNV and YYDKDF (reference sequence). The CDR3 protein is CATSLRRAVAVGLAKNIQYF. The CDR3 DNA follows: TGTGCCACCAGCCTCCGTCGGGCCGTAGCCGTAGGTCTAGCCAAAAACATTCAGTACTTC.

The chain is built from TRBV5-4 and TRBJ1-5; 7 bases fit TRBD1. The ends lost 0 bases at V and 7 bases at J; junction bases unmatched: 7. Germline V CDR1 and CDR2: SGHNT, YYREEE (reference sequence). The CDR3 is 15 residues long. CDR3 nucleotides: TGTGCCAGCAGCTTGGACAGGGGAGGGGGACAGCCCCAGCATTTT. It translates to CASSLDRGGGQPQHF.

This chain connects TRBV29-1 to TRBJ1-2, with 10 bases fitting TRBD1. V was clipped by 3 bases and J by 4 bases; unmatched bases: 8. Per the germline V gene, CDR1 is SQVTM and CDR2 is ANQGSEA. The CDR3 runs 15 residues. For the CDR3, the DNA is TGCAGCGTTGACAACCCGGGACAGGGGACCTATGGCTACACCTTC. It codes for CSVDNPGQGTYGYTF.

The V and J genes are TRBV11-2 and TRBJ2-1; a weak D match, TRBD2 (5 bases). Germline values: CDR1 SGHAT, CDR2 FQNNGV. V shed 2 bases and J shed 9 bases, with 5 bases lying between them. This CDR3 has 11 residues. The CDR3 DNA reads TGTGCCAGCAGCTTAAGCGGTGAGCAGTTCTTC. Protein product: CASSLSGEQFF.

This clone showed up just a few times. The chain has TRBV9 and TRBJ1-1, with D unclear. The CDR3 sequence is 14 residues long. Trimming removed 3 bases at V and 5 bases at J, with 14 bases between. Germline V lookup: CDR1 SGDLS, CDR2 YYNGEE. CDR3: CASSAGSGGTEAFF. CDR3 DNA: TGTGCCAGCAGCGCTGGATCCGGCGGAACTGAAGCTTTCTTT.

The chain links TRBV5-8 to TRBJ1-4; possible D gene TRBD1, 6 bases. Deletions cut 5 bases from V and 8 bases from J, with 13 bases between. Germline assignment: CDR1 SGHTS and CDR2 YDEGEE. CDR3 length: 13 residues. Here the CDR3 DNA reads TGTGCCAGCAGAGGGGGAGAGACAGAAAAACTGTTTTTT. As protein: CASRGGETEKLFF.

The V and J genes are TRBV28 and TRBJ1-2; TRBD1 might be the D (5 bases). The CDR3 has 15 amino acids. Deletions cut 6 bases from V and 4 bases from J, with 18 bases between. CDR1 MDHEN and CDR2 SYDVKM come from the germline V gene. The CDR3 protein is CASSNPPVGGYGYTF. CDR3 DNA sequence: TGTGCCAGCAGCAACCCCCCGGTTGGGGGCTATGGCTACACCTTC.

V usage is TRBV15 and J usage is TRBJ1-2; tentatively, D is TRBD1 (5 bases). CDR1 is LNHNV, CDR2 YYDKDF, per germline (reference sequence). V was trimmed by 1 base and J by 5 bases, leaving 14 bases between them. This CDR3 has 15 amino acids. The CDR3 nucleotides are TGTGCCACCAGCAGAGTACAAACGGACATTTATGGCTACACCTTC. Translation: CATSRVQTDIYGYTF.

The CDR3 nucleotides are TGTGCCAGCAGCTTAATCCCCTCTGGGGCCAACGTCCTGACTTTC. The encoded protein is CASSLIPSGANVLTF. The chain joins TRBV7-2 to TRBJ2-6; D ambiguous. Looked up from germline, CDR1 is SGHTA and CDR2 is FQGNSA. V was shortened by 2 bases and J by 0 bases, with 5 bases between the two germline ends. This CDR3 has 15 residues.

This chain joins TRBV5-1 and TRBJ2-1; D may be TRBD1 or TRBD2 (5 bases each). This CDR3 spans 15 amino acids. CDR1 is SGHRS and CDR2 is YFSETQ in the germline V gene. V dropped 0 bases and J dropped 0 bases, with 7 bases sitting between them. The chain's CDR3 is CASSLDGGSYNEQFF. CDR3 nucleotide sequence: TGCGCCAGCAGCTTGGATGGGGGCTCCTACAATGAGCAGTTCTTC.

The gene calls are TRBV7-7 and TRBJ2-3; the match to TRBD2 covers 11 bases. V was pared by 5 bases and J by 3 bases, with 10 bases of the junction left unmatched. Germline assignment: CDR1 SSHAT and CDR2 FNYEAQ (reference sequence). The CDR3 is 17 amino acids. Here the CDR3 reads CASSPDSGGAFTDTQYF. In DNA, the CDR3 is TGTGCCAGCAGCCCAGATAGCGGGGGGGCATTTACAGATACGCAGTATTTT.

This clone was counted between two and nine times. The rearrangement uses TRBV9 and TRBJ1-2; D remains unclear. This CDR3 comprises 13 residues. The germline gives CDR1 SGDLS, CDR2 YYNGEE. With 4 bases removed from V and 3 bases from J, the gap between germline ends came to 10 bases. CDR3 coding DNA: TGTGCCAGCAGCCAACGTCTGTACTATGGCTACACCTTC. Encoded protein: CASSQRLYYGYTF.